Listed below are T cell receptor beta chains from one sample, sequenced in a study of OX40 agonist ivuxolimab in advanced cancers. TCRdb's table, derived via immunoSEQ multiplex PCR, lists solely in-frame clones and lacks some. This sample carries about 600 clones, less than 75% of them seen once, and the ten largest clones take about 20%. Sequenced here: CD4+ or CD8+ T cells sorted from blood, sampled in a trial of the OX40 agonist ivuxolimab. The source of these receptors is an adult with an advanced solid tumor such as melanoma, head and neck, liver or kidney cancer. The CDR3 runs from the conserved cysteine through the conserved F or W. D genes are given only for firm matches. Rows give clone size only sometimes, using once, few, many, or a class for an expanded clone.

size,D,J,V,DNA,CDR3
few,TRBD2,TRBJ2-1,TRBV11-3,TGTGCCAGCAGCTTTACTAGCGGGGGGGCGTTCTACAATGAGCAGTTCTTC,CASSFTSGGAFYNEQFF
.,.,TRBJ2-7,TRBV19,TGTGCCAGTAGTATTGCAGGGAAATACGAGCAGTACTTC,CASSIAGKYEQYF
large,TRBD1,TRBJ2-7,TRBV6-8,TGTGCCAGCAGAAGATACAGGGGTTACGAGCAGTACTTC,CASRRYRGYEQYF
.,.,TRBJ1-1,TRBV11-3,TGTGCCAGCAGCCCAGGCAGTGGCGGGAGAAACACTGAAGCTTTCTTT,CASSPGSGGRNTEAFF
.,.,TRBJ2-7,TRBV28,TGTGCCAGCAGCTCCGGTGGCAGCGGATTCTACGAGCAGTACTTC,CASSSGGSGFYEQYF
large,TRBD1,TRBJ1-1,TRBV11-3,TGTGCCAGCAGCTTATGGGTAGACAGGGGGGACACTGAAGCTTTCTTT,CASSLWVDRGDTEAFF
large,TRBD2,TRBJ2-3,TRBV30,TGTGCCTGGAGTGCTAGCGGGAGCCCCACAGATACGCAGTATTTT,CAWSASGSPTDTQYF
.,TRBD1,TRBJ2-2,TRBV5-1,TGCGCCAGCAGCTTGGACGGGACAGGGGTACCCGGGGAGCTGTTTTTT,CASSLDGTGVPGELFF
.,TRBD1,TRBJ1-1,TRBV11-3,TGTGCCAGCAGCTTATGGGGACAGGGGGCGATGGGCACTGAAGCTTTCTTT,CASSLWGQGAMGTEAFF
few,TRBD1,TRBJ1-3,TRBV15,TGTGCCACCAGCAGAGAAGGGACAGGGAGCTCTGGAAACACCATATATTTT,CATSREGTGSSGNTIYF
.,TRBD1,TRBJ2-7,TRBV11-3,TGTGCCAGCAGCTTAGTCGGGACAGGGACAGCCGAGCAGTACTTC,CASSLVGTGTAEQYF
.,.,TRBJ1-5,TRBV11-3,TGTGCCAGCAGCCCATCCACTTCGAATCAGCCCCAGCATTTT,CASSPSTSNQPQHF
.,TRBD1,TRBJ2-7,TRBV11-3,TGTGCCAGCAGCTTAGACGGGACAGGGGAGGGCGACGAGCAGTACTTC,CASSLDGTGEGDEQYF
.,.,TRBJ1-3,TRBV14,TGTGCCAGCAGCCAAAAATTGTACTCTGGAAACACCATATATTTT,CASSQKLYSGNTIYF
.,TRBD2,TRBJ2-2,TRBV6-8,TGTGCCAGCAGTTATAGCGGGGCCGACACCGGGGAGCTGTTTTTT,CASSYSGADTGELFF
.,.,TRBJ2-3,TRBV18,TGTGCCAGCTCACCAGGCCGAGATACGCAGTATTTT,CASSPGRDTQYF
.,.,TRBJ1-3,TRBV30,TGTGCCTGGAGTGTTCTCGCAGGGAACCCACTCGGAAACACCATATATTTT,CAWSVLAGNPLGNTIYF
few,TRBD1,TRBJ1-4,TRBV11-3,TGTGCCAGCAGACTACAGGGGAGGGTTGGAGAAAAACTGTTTTTT,CASRLQGRVGEKLFF
.,.,TRBJ2-3,TRBV9,TGTGCCAGCTACGCGACGGGGCACTCCACAGATACGCAGTATTTT,CASYATGHSTDTQYF
.,TRBD2,TRBJ2-3,TRBV19,TGTGCCAGTAGTGGGGGACTAGCGGGAGTCGTTACGCAGTATTTT,CASSGGLAGVVTQYF
.,.,TRBJ2-6,TRBV15,TGTGCCACCAGCAGAGATAAGTCCAGCTCTGGGGCCAACGTCCTGACTTTC,CATSRDKSSSGANVLTF
.,TRBD1,TRBJ1-5,TRBV6-8,TGTGCCAGCAGCCGGGACAGAAATCAGCCCCAGCATTTT,CASSRDRNQPQHF